This is a list of T cell receptor beta chains from one sample in a study of OX40 agonist ivuxolimab in advanced cancers. Profiled with immunoSEQ multiplex PCR; TCRdb holds only in-frame clones, not every one. The table lists 70,000 or so clones, 70% to 90% of them singletons, with 1.1% in the top ten. Sequences were derived from CD4+ or CD8+ T cells sorted from blood, sampled in a trial of the OX40 agonist ivuxolimab. Source of these receptors: an adult with an advanced solid tumor such as melanoma, head and neck, liver or kidney cancer. Both conserved end residues are part of each CDR3. A D gene is named only where the DNA matches it firmly. Clone size is not always given. Where it is, it says once, few, many or a class for expanded clones.

15,TRBV5-1,TRBJ1-6,-,TRBD1,TGCGCCAGCAGCTTGGGGGACAGGGATAATTCACCCCTCCACTTT,CASSLGDRDNSPLHF
13,TRBV29-1,TRBJ2-5,once,-,TGCAGCGCAGCCTCAGGGACCCAAGAGACCCAGTACTTC,CSAASGTQETQYF
15,TRBV6-4,TRBJ2-3,once,-,TGTGCCAGCACTCCACTTCCTGGGGTCACAGATACGCAGTATTTT,CASTPLPGVTDTQYF
14,TRBV12-5,TRBJ2-2,once,-,TGTGCTAGTGGTTTGCCTTCGAACGGGGGGGAGCTGTTTTTT,CASGLPSNGGELFF
15,TRBV7-4,TRBJ2-7,-,TRBD1,TGTGCCAGCAGCAAGACAGGGAAGAGCTCCTACGAGCAGTACTTC,CASSKTGKSSYEQYF
15,TRBV27,TRBJ2-5,-,-,TGTGCCAGCAGTTTGGGGACCGGGGACCGTCAGACCCAGTACTTC,CASSLGTGDRQTQYF
15,TRBV5-1,TRBJ1-1,-,-,TGCGCCAGCAGCTTGGCCGGCAGGGGAGACACTGAAGCTTTCTTT,CASSLAGRGDTEAFF
17,TRBV7-9,TRBJ1-5,few,TRBD1,TGTGCCAGCAGTTCGGACAGGGGATCAAACTACAATCAGCCCCAGCATTTT,CASSSDRGSNYNQPQHF
11,TRBV7-8,TRBJ2-1,-,-,TGTGCCAGCAGACTAAGGGGTGAGCAGTTCTTC,CASRLRGEQFF
13,TRBV28,TRBJ1-2,-,TRBD1,TGTGCCAGCAGCAACAGGGGGCGCCGGGGCTACACCTTC,CASSNRGRRGYTF
15,TRBV19,TRBJ1-6,-,-,TGTGCCAGTAACCCGAGGGAAGGGCAAAATTCACCCCTCCACTTT,CASNPREGQNSPLHF
16,TRBV6-6,TRBJ1-1,-,TRBD1,TGTGCCAGCAGCCGACAGGGGGGCGGCGGGAACACTGAAGCTTTCTTT,CASSRQGGGGNTEAFF
14,TRBV7-9,TRBJ1-4,-,-,TGTGCCAGCAGCCAAGGGGTCGGGTATGAAAAACTGTTTTTT,CASSQGVGYEKLFF
15,TRBV6-1,TRBJ2-7,-,TRBD1,TGTGCCAGCAGGGGTTCCGGGACAGGGGGCTGGGAGCAGTACTTC,CASRGSGTGGWEQYF
18,TRBV5-5,TRBJ2-4,-,-,TGTGCCAGCAGCCAGCTGGTGACCGGCGGATTAGCCAAAAACATTCAGTACTTC,CASSQLVTGGLAKNIQYF
16,TRBV5-8,TRBJ1-4,-,TRBD1,TGTGCCAGCAGCCCCCGCACAGGGGTAACTAATGAAAAACTGTTTTTT,CASSPRTGVTNEKLFF
14,TRBV19,TRBJ2-3,once,TRBD1,TGTGCCAGTAGCGTGGGACAGGGCCCAGATACGCAGTATTTT,CASSVGQGPDTQYF
14,TRBV7-2,TRBJ2-3,once,-,TGTGCCAGCAGCTTAGGAAGCATTACAGATACGCAGTATTTT,CASSLGSITDTQYF
15,TRBV6-6,TRBJ2-1,-,TRBD2,TGTGCCAGCAGTTACGCGGGACTAGAGAGAAATGAGCAGTTCTTC,CASSYAGLERNEQFF
15,TRBV18,TRBJ1-6,few,TRBD1,TGTGCCAGCTCACAAGCAGGGGGTTCGGCTTCACCCCTCCACTTT,CASSQAGGSASPLHF
15,TRBV7-9,TRBJ2-2,-,TRBD1,TGTGCCAGCAGCCCCGGGACAGGGCTCGCCGGGGAGCTGTTTTTT,CASSPGTGLAGELFF
14,TRBV6-5,TRBJ2-7,-,-,TGTGCCAGCAGTTACTACGGGAGCTCCTACGAGCAGTACTTC,CASSYYGSSYEQYF
15,TRBV5-6,TRBJ1-1,-,-,TGTGCCAGCAGCATGGACGGCTACTTGAACACTGAAGCTTTCTTT,CASSMDGYLNTEAFF
14,TRBV5-4,TRBJ1-1,-,TRBD1,TGTGCCAGCAGCTCGGACAGGGCGAACACTGAAGCTTTCTTT,CASSSDRANTEAFF
14,TRBV5-4,TRBJ1-2,-,-,TGTGCCAGCAGCACGGGACTGATCGGGCATGGCTACACCTTC,CASSTGLIGHGYTF
14,TRBV9,TRBJ1-2,-,-,TGTGCCAGCAGCGTAGTGGCAGGGCCCCCTGGCTACACCTTC,CASSVVAGPPGYTF
14,TRBV18,TRBJ1-2,-,-,TGTGCCAGCTCACCACCGGATCGATACTATGGCTACACCTTC,CASSPPDRYYGYTF
14,TRBV7-9,TRBJ1-1,-,-,TGTGCCAGCAGCTTAGAGGGGGGGTGGACTGAAGCTTTCTTT,CASSLEGGWTEAFF
15,TRBV9,TRBJ2-2,-,TRBD2,TGTGCCAGCAGCGTAGGCGGGGGGGCCTCCGGGGAGCTGTTTTTT,CASSVGGGASGELFF
17,TRBV19,TRBJ2-4,-,TRBD1,TGTGCCAGTACCAACACTGGACAGGGCCGGACCAAAAACATTCAGTACTTC,CASTNTGQGRTKNIQYF
12,TRBV11-2,TRBJ2-1,-,-,TGTGCCAGCAGCTCCCAGATGAATGAGCAGTTCTTC,CASSSQMNEQFF
15,TRBV11-2,TRBJ2-3,-,-,TGTGCCAGCAGCCGGGACGGTGTTGCCACAGATACGCAGTATTTT,CASSRDGVATDTQYF
14,TRBV5-1,TRBJ1-1,few,TRBD1,TGCGCCAGCAGCGGTGGACAGGGGAACACTGAAGCTTTCTTT,CASSGGQGNTEAFF
19,TRBV7-9,TRBJ2-3,-,TRBD2,TGTGCCAGCAGCCCCGCAGCAGGGTTAGCGGGGGGCCGGTCGGATACGCAGTATTTT,CASSPAAGLAGGRSDTQYF
13,TRBV29-1,TRBJ1-2,-,TRBD1,TGCAGCGCGACCGGGACAGGGGGCTATGGCTACACCTTC,CSATGTGGYGYTF
11,TRBV20-1,TRBJ2-1,-,-,TGCAGTGCAGAACCGTACAATGAGCAGTTCTTC,CSAEPYNEQFF
17,TRBV6-1,TRBJ2-3,-,-,TGTGCCAGCAGTGTCGGGCTAGCGTCTTTTAGCACAGATACGCAGTATTTT,CASSVGLASFSTDTQYF
14,TRBV7-2,TRBJ1-6,-,-,TGTGCCAGCAGCTTACTCCGGGATAATTCACCCCTCCACTTT,CASSLLRDNSPLHF
12,TRBV6-5,TRBJ1-2,few,-,TGTGCCAGCAGTCTTGGACCCTATGGCTACACCTTC,CASSLGPYGYTF